One T cell receptor beta chain is described in this entry. With 4 bases removed from V and 2 bases from J, the gap between germline ends came to 17 bases. From germline, CDR1 is SEHNR and CDR2 FQNEAQ (reference sequence). This CDR3 spans 17 amino acids. The data originate from a study of blood T cell repertoires in COVID-19. Study-level information: Samples representing acute and convalescent COVID-19 were sourced from the United States, Italy and Spain. Nucleic acid was either cDNA or gDNA, and it came from T cells, B-cell-depleted T cells, or PBMCs.

In the source study's methods: Amplified reference gene primers provided the basis for estimating nucleated cell counts. Clones were read by immunoSEQ multiplex PCR, and TCRdb kept only the in-frame ones, dropping some. D and trimming were read from the DNA, whereas the V and J calls and clone size are those reported in that table. Of around 260,000 clones in the sample, around 83% are singletons; the top ten hold roughly 4%. The sample consisted of peripheral blood. This sequence joins TRBV7-9 and TRBJ2-2; D remains unclear. The receptor was isolated from a man aged 18 to 29 with active or convalescent COVID-19. The CDR3 region is CASSSLLVVRNTGELFF. The CDR3 nucleotides read TGTGCCAGCAGCTCCCTTCTAGTAGTCCGAAACACCGGGGAGCTGTTTTTT.